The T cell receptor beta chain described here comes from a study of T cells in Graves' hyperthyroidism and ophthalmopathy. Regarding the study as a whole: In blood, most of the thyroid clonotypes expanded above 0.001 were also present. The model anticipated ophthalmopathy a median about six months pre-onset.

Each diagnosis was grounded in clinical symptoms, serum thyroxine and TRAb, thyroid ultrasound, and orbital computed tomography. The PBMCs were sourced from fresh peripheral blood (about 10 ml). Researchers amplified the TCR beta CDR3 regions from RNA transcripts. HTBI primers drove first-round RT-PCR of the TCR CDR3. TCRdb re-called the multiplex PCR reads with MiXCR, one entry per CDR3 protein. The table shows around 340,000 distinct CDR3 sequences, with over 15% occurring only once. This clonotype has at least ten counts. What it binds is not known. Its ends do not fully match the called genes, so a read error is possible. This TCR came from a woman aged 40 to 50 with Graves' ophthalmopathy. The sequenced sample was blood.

CDR3 coding DNA: TGTGCCAGCACTTACGAGCCCGGGACTAGCTTTACCGGGGAGCTGTTTTTT. This gives the protein CASTYEPGTSFTGELFF. V gene TRBV6-5 combines with J gene TRBJ2-2; 9 positions match TRBD2. Germline V lookup: CDR1 MNHEY, CDR2 SVGAGI. The CDR3 has 17 residues.